These 18 T cell receptor beta chains came from one sample sequenced in a study of T cells after yellow fever vaccination. TCRdb redid the calling of the 5' RACE reads with MiXCR, one entry per CDR3 protein. Of hundreds of thousands of distinct CDR3 sequences in the sample, 8% to 9.5% were seen once. Sample: PBMCs, taken around 45 days after the first yellow fever vaccination. These receptors all come from a man younger than 30 who received the YFV17D yellow fever vaccine.

This clonotype was detected a few times. The V call is TRBV6-1, the J call TRBJ2-3; a weak D match, TRBD2 (6 bases). Germline CDR1 MNHNS, CDR2 SASEGT. The CDR3 spans 16 residues. V gave up 6 bases and J gave up 0 bases, with 16 bases separating them. The CDR3 loop is CASSEAGTTSTDTQYF. CDR3 bases: TGTGCCAGCAGCGAGGCGGGAACGACTAGCACAGATACGCAGTATTTT.

The V gene is TRBV5-4, the J gene TRBJ2-1; D is possibly TRBD1 (5 bases). The germline V gene has CDR1 SGHNT and CDR2 YYREEE (reference sequence). There are 15 residues in the CDR3. Trimming pared 0 bases from V and 8 bases from J, leaving 15 bases between. The CDR3 coding sequence is TGTGCCAGCAGCTTGGGATTAGGGGTCCTCCATGAGCAGTTCTTC. It is translated as CASSLGLGVLHEQFF.

This clonotype has only a few counts. The genes are TRBV6-5 and TRBJ1-6, with D unclear. V was trimmed by 2 bases and J by 8 bases, leaving 7 bases between them. Germline CDR1 MNHEY, CDR2 SVGAGI. The CDR3 is made up of 13 amino acids. CDR3 bases: TGTGCCAGCAGTTACGCAGTCCATTCACCCCTCCACTTT. Translation: CASSYAVHSPLHF.

The chain has TRBV28 and TRBJ2-5; 9 bases are shared with TRBD2. The CDR3 spans 15 residues. Unmatched junction bases numbered 5, after V lost 5 bases and J lost 1 base. Germline CDR1 MDHEN, CDR2 SYDVKM. CDR3 nucleotides: TGTGCCAGCAGTGGTAGCGGGGGACCCCAAGAGACCCAGTACTTC. Protein product: CASSGSGGPQETQYF.

This clonotype came up a few times. V usage is TRBV11-2 and J usage is TRBJ2-7; no reliable D call. V lost 3 bases and J 7 bases, leaving 7 bases between the germline ends. This CDR3 region has 11 residues. The germline V gene encodes CDR1 SGHAT and CDR2 FQNNGV. CDR3 DNA: TGTGCCAGCAGCTTTGGGCGGGAGCAGTACGTC. Protein product: CASSFGREQYV.

Notes on this clonotype: An end of the junction differs from the germline gene, which may be a read error. The chain couples TRBV7-6 to TRBJ2-2, with 8 bases identical to TRBD2. The CDR3 extends over 14 amino acids. Germline loops: CDR1 SGHVS, CDR2 FNYEAQ. This CDR3 reads CASSSKSGGGEQFF. The CDR3, as DNA: TGTGCCAGCAGCTCGAAAAGCGGGGGCGGGGAGCAGTTTTTT. Based on the CDR3 plus reference TRBV7-6 and TRBJ2-2, the full variable domain is GAGVSQSPRYKVTKRGQDVALRCDPISGHVSLYWYRQALGQGPEFLTYFNYEAQQDKSGLPNDRFSAERPEGSISTLTIQRTEQRDSAMYRCASSSKSGGGEQFFGEGSRLTVL.

The rearrangement uses TRBV5-1 and TRBJ2-6; D uncertain. Germline V gene lookup returns CDR1 SGHRS and CDR2 YFSETQ. V gave up 6 bases and J gave up 0 bases, with 10 bases separating them. The CDR3 has 15 amino acids. CDR3 region: CASKLLVSGANVLTF. Here the CDR3 DNA reads TGCGCCAGCAAACTCCTTGTCTCTGGGGCCAACGTCCTGACTTTC.

The chain combines TRBV7-8 with TRBJ2-1; 7 bases agree with TRBD1. Unmatched junction bases numbered 7, after V lost 2 bases and J lost 0 bases. The CDR3 consists of 17 residues. Germline values: CDR1 SGHVS, CDR2 FQNEAQ. This chain's CDR3 is CASSLLGQSRSYNEQFF. Written as DNA, the CDR3 is TGTGCCAGCAGCTTATTGGGACAGAGTCGCTCCTACAATGAGCAGTTCTTC.

A few counts support this clonotype. This chain connects TRBV4-3 to TRBJ2-3; TRBD2 aligns across 8 bases. The CDR3 has 15 residues. CDR1 is LGHNA, CDR2 YSLEER, per germline. With V trimmed by 1 base and J by 4 bases, 4 bases remained unmatched. The CDR3 spells CASSQGRGASDTQYF. The CDR3 bases are TGCGCCAGCAGCCAAGGGCGGGGGGCCTCAGATACGCAGTATTTT.

In its sample, this clonotype was seen many times. This chain uses TRBV5-1 with TRBJ2-5; unclear D gene. V lost 1 base and J lost 2, with 12 bases in between. CDR3 length: 15 amino acids. The germline V gene has CDR1 SGHRS and CDR2 YFSETQ. DNA of the CDR3: TGCGCCAGCAGCTTGATCTTGGCAACTCAAGAGACCCAGTACTTC. This gives the protein CASSLILATQETQYF.

This chain uses TRBV6-1 with TRBJ2-2; the D gene is possibly TRBD1 (6 bases). Trimming left V 6 bases short and J 3 bases short, with 17 bases between. This CDR3 is built from 16 residues. Germline assignment: CDR1 MNHNS and CDR2 SASEGT. The chain's CDR3 is CASSSTGQIDTGELFF. The CDR3 DNA is TGTGCCAGCAGCTCCACAGGACAGATAGACACCGGGGAGCTGTTTTTT.

The V and J genes are TRBV12-3 or TRBV12-4 and TRBJ2-7; D is perhaps TRBD1 or TRBD2 (5 bases each). CDR3 size: 14 residues. Trimming shortened V by 7 bases and J by 3 bases, and 16 bases separated the two germline ends. Here the CDR3 DNA reads TGTGCCAGCATTTTCGAGGGGTCCCTCTACGAGCAGTACTTC. Its translation: CASIFEGSLYEQYF.

Worth noting for this clonotype: A read error may account for a junction end that differs from germline. CDR3: CARSSTGGTEAFF. CDR3 coding DNA: TGTGCCCGCAGCTCTACAGGGGGCACTGAAGCTTTCTTT. The V call is TRBV7-3, the J call TRBJ1-1; TRBD1 matches at 8 bases. The germline V gene has CDR1 SGHTA and CDR2 FQGTGA. This CDR3 has 13 residues.

This clonotype was seen a few times. This sequence joins TRBV21-1 and TRBJ2-5. TRBV21-1 is tagged as a pseudogene. The CDR3 is 14 amino acids. Here the CDR3 reads CASSFDIFRKTQYF. The CDR3 DNA reads as TGTGCCAGCAGCTTCGACATCTTCAGGAAGACCCAGTACTTC.

This chain links TRBV7-2 with TRBJ1-2, with 10 bases matching TRBD1. CDR3 size: 16 residues. Germline loops: CDR1 SGHTA, CDR2 FQGNSA. V trimming: 7 bases; J trimming: 5 bases; junction bases outside the gene matches: 13. The CDR3 is CASTPPGRTGGYGYTF. The DNA of the CDR3 is TGTGCCAGCACCCCCCCAGGGAGGACAGGGGGTTATGGCTACACCTTC.

Many counts were recorded for this clonotype. This rearrangement joins TRBV12-3 or TRBV12-4 to TRBJ2-3; D ambiguous. V lost 4 bases, J lost 0 bases, and 11 bases lay in between. The CDR3 runs to 15 residues. The CDR3 is CASSSGVASTDTQYF. The CDR3 bases are TGTGCCAGCAGTTCCGGAGTTGCGAGCACAGATACGCAGTATTTT.

V is TRBV7-2 and J is TRBJ2-5; TRBD2 matches at 10 bases. V gave up 5 bases and J gave up 2 bases; unmatched junction bases: 5. The CDR3 is 15 residues long. Per germline, CDR1 SGHTA and CDR2 FQGNSA. The CDR3 DNA follows: TGTGCCAGCAGCCCCGGGACTAGCGTACAAGAGACCCAGTACTTC. This encodes CASSPGTSVQETQYF.

This clonotype was counted only a few times. The rearrangement uses TRBV6-5 and TRBJ1-2; a possible D gene is TRBD1 (6 bases). The CDR3 is made up of 14 amino acids. Germline loops: CDR1 MNHEY, CDR2 SVGAGI. The V end was cut by 2 bases, the J end by 3 bases, with 10 bases between. In DNA form, the CDR3 reads TGTGCCAGCAGTTACCAACAGGGATACTATGGCTACACCTTC. It codes for CASSYQQGYYGYTF.